This record looks at one T cell receptor (beta chain) sequence and its context. No antigen is known for it. The V end lost 6 bases, the J end lost 5 bases, and 14 bases lay between the germline ends. CDR1 is MDHEN, CDR2 SYDVKM, per germline. There are 14 residues in the CDR3. This sample is part of a study of T cell responses to AZD1222 COVID-19 vaccine. Study outcomes and limitations: Seropositivity was recorded at baseline in only six AZD1222 recipients. CD4 TCRs covered the whole spike, strongest at regions 160-218 and 743-854. Every sample of the repertoires postdated the peak T cell response. The donor group comprised mostly white British people and more females; the analysis possibly underestimated clonal diversity.

Measured with immunoSEQ multiplex PCR; TCRdb has only the in-frame clones, and not every one. The sample lists some 120,000 clones, roughly nine tenths occurring once. The chain links TRBV28 to TRBJ1-5; D not resolved. The receptor comes from an adult who received the AZD1222 COVID-19 vaccine. The source was peripheral blood, collected 28 days after the second AZD1222 dose. Here the CDR3 reads CASSHPARYQPQHF. The CDR3 coding sequence is TGTGCCAGCAGCCATCCTGCCCGATATCAGCCCCAGCATTTT.